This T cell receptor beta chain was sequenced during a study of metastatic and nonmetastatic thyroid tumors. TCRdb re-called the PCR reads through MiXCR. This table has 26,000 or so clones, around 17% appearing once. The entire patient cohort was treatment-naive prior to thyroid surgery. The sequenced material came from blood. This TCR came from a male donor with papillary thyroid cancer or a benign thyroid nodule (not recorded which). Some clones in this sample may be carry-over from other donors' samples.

The CDR3 sequence is CASSLWNYREQFF. In nucleotides, the CDR3 is TGTGCCAGCAGCTTATGGAACTATCGAGAGCAGTTCTTC. This chain uses TRBV7-2 with TRBJ2-1, with D unresolved. The CDR3 sequence is 13 residues long. V was trimmed by 2 bases and J by 10 bases, leaving 12 bases between them. Germline V lookup: CDR1 SGHTA, CDR2 FQGNSA.